The sequence of this TCR beta chain was determined in a study of T cells in Graves' hyperthyroidism and ophthalmopathy. At the level of the study: Specimen type is peripheral blood, collected at initial diagnosis prior to any treatment.

There were TCR beta CDR3 regions amplified from RNA transcripts. The HTBI primer set served for first-round RT-PCR of the TCR CDR3. One entry per CDR3 protein, called by TCRdb with MiXCR from the multiplex PCR reads. The profile shows about 580,000 distinct CDR3 sequences, more than 11% of them singletons. Participants, patients aged 18 to 65, had newly diagnosed hyperthyroidism with a duration under 2 months. Exclusions: uncontrolled infection, other autoimmune disease, pregnancy, lactation. Points from the study as a whole: Using 13 V-J features, a model discriminated ophthalmopathy from stable hyperthyroidism.

This clonotype was recorded at least ten times. No antigen is known for it. The CDR3 covers 17 residues. Per germline, CDR1 PRHDT and CDR2 FYEKMQ (reference sequence). V gave up 2 bases and J gave up 4 bases; unmatched junction bases: 12. The sample consisted of blood. This clonotype was sampled from a young woman with Graves' hyperthyroidism that later progressed to Graves' ophthalmopathy. The chain links TRBV13 to TRBJ1-1; TRBD1 agrees at 8 bases. CDR3 sequence (DNA): TGTGCCAGCAGCTTAATCCACCTGACAGGGGTCCCCACTGAAGCTTTCTTT. Translating gives CASSLIHLTGVPTEAFF.